The next 9 T cell receptor beta chains were all read from a single sample in a study of T cell changes during pregnancy in multiple sclerosis. Sequenced by immunoSEQ multiplex PCR; TCRdb stores in-frame clones only, minus some. The sample yields 50,000 or so clones, approximately 90% seen once. Sample: CD8+ T cells from peripheral blood mononuclear cells, taken in the second trimester of pregnancy. Every receptor here comes from a female donor with multiple sclerosis, enrolled in a pregnancy study.

The chain couples TRBV6-1 to TRBJ1-6; D unresolved. Trimming took 7 bases from V and 7 from J, leaving 14 bases between them. The germline V gene encodes CDR1 MNHNS and CDR2 SASEGT. The CDR3 consists of 14 residues. The CDR3 here is CASIRNWENSPLHF. In DNA, the CDR3 is TGTGCCAGCATTCGAAACTGGGAGAATTCACCCCTCCACTTT.

This chain uses TRBV19 with TRBJ1-1, with 10 bases aligning to TRBD1. The CDR3 runs to 14 residues. In germline, CDR1 is LNHDA, CDR2 SQIVND (reference sequence). The V and J ends lost 9 bases and 4 bases, in that order; junction bases with no gene match: 8. CDR3 protein: CASGDRGLSTEAFF. The CDR3 DNA reads as TGTGCCAGCGGAGACAGGGGGCTTAGCACTGAAGCTTTCTTT.

V gene TRBV5-6 combines with J gene TRBJ2-7, with D possibly being TRBD2 (5 bases). This CDR3 contains 13 residues. From germline, CDR1 is SGHDT and CDR2 YYEEEE. V was pared by 2 bases and J by 3 bases, with 9 bases between. CDR3 DNA sequence: TGTGCCAGCAGCTTCGGGGAAGTCTACGAGCAGTACTTC. Amino acids: CASSFGEVYEQYF.

This clone was detected once. This rearrangement joins TRBV9 to TRBJ2-7; D may be TRBD2 (5 bases). V was cut by 3 bases and J by 5 bases, with 12 bases left in between. Germline lookup yields CDR1 SGDLS and CDR2 YYNGEE. The CDR3 covers 13 residues. The CDR3 here is CASSGTSSDEQYF. CDR3 nucleotides: TGTGCCAGCAGCGGAACTAGTTCCGACGAGCAGTACTTC.

This chain joins TRBV12-2 and TRBJ2-7; the table's TRBD1 call for D was not verified on the DNA. TRBV12-2 represents a pseudogene. CDR3 length: 15 amino acids. CDR3 in amino acids: CASPNPTGGRGEQYF. The CDR3 DNA reads TGTGCAAGTCCCAATCCCACAGGGGGTCGTGGGGAGCAGTACTTC.

The chain recombines TRBV7-8 with TRBJ2-2, with D perhaps matching TRBD1 (6 bases). The CDR3 loop spans 15 amino acids. Trimming stripped 3 bases from V and 1 base from J, with 9 bases between. Germline V gene data show CDR1 as SGHVS and CDR2 as FQNEAQ. The CDR3 loop is CASSFLQGNTGELFF. Written as DNA, the CDR3 is TGTGCCAGCAGCTTCCTACAGGGGAACACCGGGGAGCTGTTTTTT. The full variable domain, its missing parts supplied by reference TRBV7-8 and TRBJ2-2, is GAGVSQSPRYKVAKRGQDVALRCDPISGHVSLFWYQQALGQGPEFLTYFQNEAQLDKSGLPSDRFFAERPEGSVSTLKIQRTQQEDSAVYLCASSFLQGNTGELFFGEGSRLTVL.

This clone was observed once. The chain is built from TRBV16 and TRBJ2-7, with 11 nucleotides matching TRBD2. The germline V gene has CDR1 KGHSY and CDR2 FQNENV. Germline trimming cut 4 bases from V and 1 base from J; bases unmatched to any gene: 3. CDR3 length: 15 residues. This CDR3 reads CASSLGTSGSYEQYF. The DNA of the CDR3 is TGTGCCAGCAGCCTCGGGACTAGCGGTTCCTACGAGCAGTACTTC.

The V and J genes are TRBV2 and TRBJ1-2, with D hard to call. Trimming pared 4 bases from V and 0 bases from J, leaving 6 bases between. Germline V gives CDR1 SNHLY, CDR2 FYNNEI. The CDR3 length is 13 residues. The CDR3 is CASSGTSNYGYTF. The CDR3, as DNA: TGTGCCAGCAGTGGGACTTCTAACTATGGCTACACCTTC.

The gene calls are TRBV5-1 and TRBJ2-5; possible D gene TRBD1, 5 bases. The CDR3 consists of 13 residues. Trimming stripped 4 bases from V and 3 bases from J, with 10 bases between. Germline V gene lookup returns CDR1 SGHRS and CDR2 YFSETQ. This CDR3 is CASSIDSEETQYF. In DNA, the CDR3 is TGCGCCAGCAGCATAGACAGTGAAGAGACCCAGTACTTC.